Presented here are 27 T cell receptor beta chains from one specimen sequenced in a study of OX40 agonist ivuxolimab in advanced cancers. Assay used: immunoSEQ multiplex PCR; TCRdb lists only in-frame clones, some missing. The top ten hold approximately 0.38% of the sample, which has tens of thousands of clones, about 88% seen once. The specimen was CD4+ or CD8+ T cells sorted from blood, collected in a trial of the OX40 agonist ivuxolimab. The receptor source for this set is an adult with an advanced solid tumor such as melanoma, head and neck, liver or kidney cancer.

This clone is a singleton in its sample. J is TRBJ2-4 and V is TRBV28; maybe TRBD2 (5 bases). V gave up 7 bases and J gave up 1 base, with 14 bases separating them. The germline V gene has CDR1 MDHEN and CDR2 SYDVKM. The CDR3 extends over 15 amino acids. The chain's CDR3 is CASTYGEMAKNIQYF. The CDR3 DNA follows: TGTGCCAGCACATATGGGGAGATGGCCAAAAACATTCAGTACTTC.

The chain uses TRBV11-2 and TRBJ2-5; D unclear. Per the germline V gene, CDR1 is SGHAT and CDR2 is FQNNGV. V lost 4 bases and J lost 5, with 5 bases in between. The CDR3 covers 11 residues. CDR3 sequence: CASSSSETQYF. Written as DNA, the CDR3 is TGTGCCAGCAGCTCTAGTGAGACCCAGTACTTC.

CDR3 sequence: CASSLGVDYYGYTF. DNA for the CDR3: TGTGCCAGCAGCTTGGGAGTGGATTACTATGGCTACACCTTC. The genes are TRBV5-4 and TRBJ1-2; unclear D gene. Germline V gene data show CDR1 as SGHNT and CDR2 as YYREEE (reference sequence). The CDR3 is 14 residues long. Trimming removed 0 bases at V and 3 bases at J, with 9 bases between.

CDR3 protein: CASSYGGRGRTDTQYF. The CDR3 nucleotides read TGCGCCAGCAGCTATGGGGGGAGGGGGCGCACAGATACGCAGTATTTT. The chain combines TRBV5-1 with TRBJ2-3, with D possibly being TRBD1 or TRBD2 (7 bases each). The CDR3 spans 16 residues. Germline CDR1 is SGHRS and CDR2 is YFSETQ. Between the trimmed V and J ends, which lost 3 bases and 1 base, there was a span of 15 bases.

The rearrangement links TRBV7-2 to TRBJ1-2; D call uncertain. Germline CDR1 is SGHTA and CDR2 is FQGNSA. The V gene lost 1 base and the J gene lost 4 bases, with 13 bases spanning the gap. This CDR3 contains 15 residues. CDR3: CASSLVRDQVYGYTF. CDR3 coding DNA: TGTGCCAGCAGCTTAGTGCGGGATCAGGTCTATGGCTACACCTTC.

This clone showed up just a few times. The rearrangement joins TRBV9 to TRBJ2-1; 12 nucleotides agree with TRBD1. Germline trimming cut 0 bases from V and 6 bases from J; bases unmatched to any gene: 4. Germline loops: CDR1 SGDLS, CDR2 YYNGEE. The CDR3 contains 16 residues. CDR3 nucleotide sequence: TGTGCCAGCAGCGTAGTTGGGACAGGGGGCCGCAATGAGCAGTTCTTC. Translating it yields CASSVVGTGGRNEQFF.

The chain has TRBV2 and TRBJ2-7, with TRBD2 identical over 11 bases. The germline V gene has CDR1 SNHLY and CDR2 FYNNEI. V was pared by 5 bases and J by 2 bases, with 5 bases of the junction left unmatched. The CDR3 is 15 residues long. CDR3 sequence (DNA): TGTGCCAGCAGTTCCTTAGCGGGAGGGCCCTACGAGCAGTACTTC. It is translated as CASSSLAGGPYEQYF.

The CDR3 nucleotides are TGTGCCAGCAGCTCCAGGGGCTCCGGGGAGCTGTTTTTT. This translates into CASSSRGSGELFF. The chain links TRBV5-4 to TRBJ2-2; TRBD1 is a possible D gene (6 bases). Trimming left V 3 bases short and J 6 bases short, with 9 bases between. The CDR3 totals 13 residues. The germline CDR1 and CDR2 sequences are SGHNT and YYREEE (reference sequence).

The chain uses TRBV5-1 and TRBJ2-7, with D maybe TRBD1 (5 bases). The germline V gene encodes CDR1 SGHRS and CDR2 YFSETQ. This CDR3 spans 12 amino acids. Trimming shortened V by 4 bases and J by 3 bases, and 8 bases separated the two germline ends. Written as DNA, the CDR3 is TGCGCCAGCAGCAAAGACAGCTACGAGCAGTACTTC. Its protein is CASSKDSYEQYF.

This clone was detected once. The V call is TRBV5-4, the J call TRBJ1-1; D may be TRBD1 (5 bases). The germline V gene encodes CDR1 SGHNT and CDR2 YYREEE (reference sequence). The CDR3 is 14 residues long. V was trimmed by 4 bases and J by 2 bases, leaving 12 bases between them. The DNA for the CDR3 is TGTGCCAGCAGCACCGACAGCGCCAACACTGAAGCTTTCTTT. Amino acid sequence: CASSTDSANTEAFF.

J is TRBJ2-6 and V is TRBV7-8; D remains unclear. V lost 4 bases, J lost 2 bases, and 9 bases lay in between. CDR1 is SGHVS, CDR2 FQNEAQ, per germline. The CDR3 spans 15 residues. As DNA, the CDR3 is TGTGCCAGCAGCTCCCGTGGTCCTGGGGCCAACGTCCTGACTTTC. This translates into CASSSRGPGANVLTF.

This clone was seen only once. In DNA form, the CDR3 reads TGCGCCAGCAGCTGGGAGTTGAACACTGAAGCTTTCTTT. It encodes CASSWELNTEAFF. The chain links TRBV4-1 to TRBJ1-1, with D hard to call. V shed 5 bases and J shed 0 bases, with 7 bases lying between them. In germline, CDR1 is MGHRA, CDR2 YSYEKL. This CDR3 has 13 amino acids.

The V call is TRBV11-2, the J call TRBJ2-2; perhaps TRBD2 as D (6 bases). V was trimmed by 2 bases and J by 4 bases, leaving 11 bases between them. The germline gives CDR1 SGHAT, CDR2 FQNNGV. The CDR3 spans 15 residues. In nucleotides, the CDR3 is TGTGCCAGCAGCTTAACCGGGGGTGGCACCGGGGAGCTGTTTTTT. As protein: CASSLTGGGTGELFF.

The rearrangement uses TRBV13 and TRBJ1-1; possible D gene TRBD1, 5 bases. Per germline, CDR1 PRHDT and CDR2 FYEKMQ (reference sequence). Between the trimmed V and J ends, which lost 1 base and 10 bases, there was a span of 10 bases. The CDR3 is 12 residues long. The DNA for the CDR3 is TGTGCCAGCAGCTTAGAGTCAGGGAGAGCTTTCTTT. Encoded protein: CASSLESGRAFF. Using reference TRBV13 and TRBJ1-1 for the parts outside the CDR3, the full variable domain is AAGVIQSPRHLIKEKRETATLKCYPIPRHDTVYWYQQGPGQDPQFLISFYEKMQSDKGSIPDRFSAQQFSDYHSELNMSSLELGDSALYFCASSLESGRAFFGQGTRLTVV.

The chain joins TRBV21-1 to TRBJ2-7; TRBD2 is the table's D call, not checked against the DNA. TRBV21-1 is described as a pseudogene. CDR3 length: 12 residues. The DNA for the CDR3 is TGTGCCACTCCGACTAGCGGGAGTTTGCAGTACTTC. Its translation: CATPTSGSLQYF.

The V and J genes are TRBV7-9 and TRBJ1-1; the match to TRBD1 covers 7 bases. Germline CDR1 reads SEHNR; CDR2 reads FQNEAQ (reference sequence). V shed 5 bases and J 0 bases; nucleotides not matched to a gene: 15. The CDR3 contains 18 residues. CDR3 in DNA: TGTGCCAGCAGCCCGGGCCTTATGGGACAGACCATGAACACTGAAGCTTTCTTT. Its translation is CASSPGLMGQTMNTEAFF.

This chain links TRBV5-1 with TRBJ2-5; 12 nucleotides match TRBD2. Germline CDR1 and CDR2: SGHRS and YFSETQ. J was trimmed by 1 base and V by 2 bases; bases with no gene match: 3. The CDR3 is made up of 16 amino acids. CDR3 protein: CASSFLLAGGQETQYF. The CDR3 DNA reads TGCGCCAGCAGCTTCCTACTAGCGGGAGGCCAAGAGACCCAGTACTTC.

The V and J genes are TRBV19 and TRBJ2-7; 7 positions agree with TRBD1. With V trimmed by 6 bases and J by 0 bases, 5 bases remained unmatched. The CDR3 consists of 14 residues. CDR1 is LNHDA, CDR2 SQIVND, per germline (reference sequence). The CDR3 is CASRPGQNSYEQYF. The DNA of the CDR3 is TGTGCCAGTAGGCCGGGACAGAACTCCTACGAGCAGTACTTC.

This rearrangement joins TRBV7-6 to TRBJ2-3; D gene unclear. Germline V lookup: CDR1 SGHVS, CDR2 FNYEAQ. Trimming pared 5 bases from V and 4 bases from J, leaving 4 bases between. The CDR3 spans 11 residues. The CDR3 spells CASSRSDTQYF. For the CDR3, the DNA is TGTGCCAGCAGCCGTTCAGATACGCAGTATTTT.

The rearrangement joins TRBV19 to TRBJ2-7; 10 nucleotides align to TRBD2. V lost 5 bases and J lost 7; bases outside the gene matches: 8. The CDR3 runs 14 residues. CDR1 is LNHDA and CDR2 is SQIVND in the germline V gene (reference sequence). The CDR3 region has the DNA TGTGCCAGTAGTCCCCTAGCGGGAGCCGGAGAGCAGTACTTC. Amino acid sequence: CASSPLAGAGEQYF.

The chain recombines TRBV9 with TRBJ2-1; 8 positions agree with TRBD2. The CDR3 is 15 amino acids. The V gene end was trimmed by 1 base and the J gene end by 6 bases; junction bases not matched to a gene: 6. Germline V gene sequence: CDR1 SGDLS, CDR2 YYNGEE. The CDR3 reads CASSVLAGGANEQFF. DNA of the CDR3: TGTGCCAGCAGCGTATTGGCGGGAGGCGCCAATGAGCAGTTCTTC.

The V gene is TRBV5-5, the J gene TRBJ2-3, with 8 bases that match TRBD1. From germline, CDR1 is SGHKS and CDR2 YYEKEE (reference sequence). Trimming took 4 bases from V and 5 from J; bases not matched to a gene: 6. The CDR3 has 14 residues. The CDR3, as DNA: TGTGCCAGCAGCAGACAGGGGCGAGAAGATACGCAGTATTTT. Translated, it gives CASSRQGREDTQYF.

J is TRBJ2-1 and V is TRBV7-2; weak D call: TRBD2 (7 bases). CDR3 length: 15 residues. CDR1 and CDR2 (germline): SGHTA, FQGNSA. Trimming cost V 6 bases and J 4 bases, with 16 bases left between them. CDR3 amino acids: CASRGGADDYNEQFF. The CDR3 nucleotides are TGTGCCAGCAGGGGGGGGGCGGACGATTACAATGAGCAGTTCTTC.

The J gene is TRBJ2-1, the V gene TRBV6-5, with 10 bases fitting TRBD2. Germline V lookup: CDR1 MNHEY, CDR2 SVGAGI. Losses at the gene ends were 5 bases for V and 5 bases for J; bases not matched to a gene: 3. There are 14 residues in the CDR3. The CDR3 sequence: CASSLAGENNEQFF. CDR3 nucleotide sequence: TGTGCCAGCAGTCTAGCGGGAGAGAACAATGAGCAGTTCTTC.

This chain connects TRBV30 to TRBJ2-7; D is possibly TRBD1 (7 bases). The CDR3 totals 14 residues. Germline-derived CDR1 and CDR2 are GTSNPN and SVGIG (reference sequence). Trimming removed 4 bases at V and 7 bases at J, with 20 bases between. In DNA form, the CDR3 reads TGTGCCTGGACCACCCTAGGGGGCGCGGGGGAGCAGTACTTC. This sequence encodes CAWTTLGGAGEQYF.

The chain is built from TRBV11-2 and TRBJ1-3, with 8 bases identical to TRBD1. Germline lookup yields CDR1 SGHAT and CDR2 FQNNGV. There are 17 residues in the CDR3. With V trimmed by 5 bases and J by 2 bases, 11 bases remained unmatched. In DNA form, the CDR3 reads TGTGCCAGCAGCCAAACGAGGACAGGGTCCACTGGAAACACCATATATTTT. This encodes CASSQTRTGSTGNTIYF.

This chain connects TRBV14 to TRBJ1-6, with D tentatively TRBD1 (6 bases). This CDR3 comprises 15 residues. Trimming removed 3 bases from V and 7 bases from J, with 13 bases in between. The germline V gene encodes CDR1 SGHDN and CDR2 FVKESK. The CDR3 reads CASSQARGMNSPLHF. The CDR3, as DNA: TGTGCCAGCAGCCAGGCCAGGGGAATGAATTCACCCCTCCACTTT.